Given below is one T cell receptor (beta chain) in context. The data were taken from a study of human thymus T cells. The study used thymus tissue resected during corrective heart surgery. Clones were sequenced by immunoSEQ multiplex PCR, and TCRdb holds only the in-frame ones, with some missing. Of fewer than 85,000 clones listed, about 95% are singletons. This TCR came from a girl under three years old with a congenital heart defect but otherwise immunologically healthy. Sequencing was done on a sample of thymus tissue.

The CDR3 region is CASTRTGSTGELFF. In nucleotides, the CDR3 is TGCGCCAGCACCAGGACAGGGAGCACCGGGGAGCTGTTTTTT. The genes are TRBV4-3 and TRBJ2-2; 8 bases are shared with TRBD1. From germline, CDR1 is LGHNA and CDR2 YSLEER. This CDR3 has 14 residues. J was trimmed by 4 bases and V by 7 bases; bases with no gene match: 5.